These T cell receptor beta chains were read from a single sample in a study of cytomegalovirus exposure and HLA in healthy donors. The repertoire was sequenced with immunoSEQ multiplex PCR; TCRdb's copy has only in-frame clones and lacks some. The sample consists of roughly 120,000 clones, approximately 87% of them appearing once. The sample comprised PBMCs. Receptor source: a woman aged 25-40 years in good health and CMV-seropositive. Both conserved end residues are part of each CDR3. The D gene is left open where the match is weak. Size is omitted from some rows. Given values are once, few, many or a class for expanded clones.

TRBJ2-1,NA,15,TRBD1,TRBV28,TGTGCCAGCAGTTTAGGGTCGACAGGGGGCAGGGAGCAGTTCTTC,CASSLGSTGGREQFF
TRBJ2-7,NA,15,NA,TRBV19,TGTGCCAGTAGTATCGGGACTTCCCTCACCTACGAGCAGTACTTC,CASSIGTSLTYEQYF
TRBJ1-6,few,15,NA,TRBV6-1,TGTGCCAGCAGTGTACGGACAGTTCGGGATTCACCCCTCCACTTT,CASSVRTVRDSPLHF
TRBJ2-7,NA,16,TRBD1,TRBV4-1,TGCGCCAGCAGCCCATACCTAGGACAGGGATCCTACGAGCAGTACTTC,CASSPYLGQGSYEQYF
TRBJ2-1,NA,12,NA,TRBV27,TGTGCCAGCAGCGAGACCTACAATGAGCAGTTCTTC,CASSETYNEQFF
TRBJ1-2,few,13,NA,TRBV2,TGTGCCAGCAAATTGGGACACAGCTATGGCTACACCTTC,CASKLGHSYGYTF
TRBJ2-7,few,14,TRBD1,TRBV28,TGTGCTACGGAACGACGGACAGGGATAGGGGAGCAGTACTTC,CATERRTGIGEQYF
TRBJ2-5,NA,13,NA,TRBV5-1,TGCGCCAGCAGCCCGTCAGGGAGGGAGACCCAGTACTTC,CASSPSGRETQYF
TRBJ1-2,once,13,TRBD1,TRBV6-4,TGTGCCAGCATTCGACAGGGCCGCTATGGCTACACCTTC,CASIRQGRYGYTF
TRBJ2-5,NA,16,TRBD1,TRBV28,TGTGCCAGCAGCACCGGGACAGGGGGCGCCTTTGAGACCCAGTACTTC,CASSTGTGGAFETQYF
TRBJ2-7,NA,14,NA,TRBV5-6,TGTGCCAGCAGCCTCCGAGCAAGCACCTACGAGCAGTACTTC,CASSLRASTYEQYF
TRBJ2-4,NA,14,TRBD1,TRBV2,TGTGCCAGCAGCCCAGGGGGCCCCGGGAACATTCAGTACTTC,CASSPGGPGNIQYF
TRBJ1-2,NA,13,TRBD1,TRBV30,TGTGCCTGGGCCTCCTCGGGACAGGGGAGCTACACCTTC,CAWASSGQGSYTF
TRBJ2-2,NA,17,NA,TRBV11-2,TGTGCCAGCAGCCCAGACGGGGAAGCCACGAACACCGGGGAGCTGTTTTTT,CASSPDGEATNTGELFF
TRBJ1-2,many,12,NA,TRBV7-2,TGTGCCAGCAGCCCACACCACTATGGCTACACCTTC,CASSPHHYGYTF
TRBJ1-4,NA,15,NA,TRBV6-6,TGTGCCAGCAGTTACTCGGGAGGGAAGGGTGAAAAACTGTTTTTT,CASSYSGGKGEKLFF
TRBJ1-5,NA,14,NA,TRBV19,TGTGCCAGTAGTATGAGGGCCCGGGATCAGCCCCAGCATTTT,CASSMRARDQPQHF
TRBJ1-3,NA,16,NA,TRBV5-1,TGCGCCAGCAGCTTGACCTCAGTCAGCTCTGGAAACACCATATATTTT,CASSLTSVSSGNTIYF
TRBJ2-1,NA,17,NA,TRBV4-3,TGCGCCAGCAGCCAAGGACGGGACTGGTCCGTAGGAAATGAGCAGTTCTTC,CASSQGRDWSVGNEQFF
TRBJ1-2,NA,15,NA,TRBV4-3,TGCGCCAGCAGCCAAGGTTTTGCGGTGAACTATGGCTACACCTTC,CASSQGFAVNYGYTF
TRBJ1-2,NA,13,NA,TRBV4-2,TGTGCCAGCCGGAGGACGGGAAGTTATGGCTACACCTTC,CASRRTGSYGYTF
TRBJ2-2,NA,13,NA,TRBV4-2,TGTGCCAGCCAGGGAGGGAACACCGGGGAGCTGTTTTTT,CASQGGNTGELFF
TRBJ1-2,NA,13,NA,TRBV11-2,TGTGCCAGCAGCTCGGACAGTGCGAGGGGCTACACCTTC,CASSSDSARGYTF
TRBJ1-5,NA,15,TRBD1,TRBV6-5,TGTGCCAGCAGTTCGGACAGGGGCATGGATCAGCCCCAGCATTTT,CASSSDRGMDQPQHF
TRBJ1-2,NA,14,NA,TRBV7-9,TGTGCCAGCAGCTTAGCCTTCGGAGGATCTGGCTACACCTTC,CASSLAFGGSGYTF
TRBJ1-4,NA,15,TRBD1,TRBV12-5,TGTGCTAGTGGTTTGGGCCAGGGGGCTTTTGAAAAACTGTTTTTT,CASGLGQGAFEKLFF
TRBJ2-1,NA,13,TRBD1,TRBV9,TGTGCCAGCAGCAAAGCAGGGGGCAATGAGCAGTTCTTC,CASSKAGGNEQFF
TRBJ2-7,NA,14,NA,TRBV18,TGTGCCAGCTCACCACAGGGGATTACCTACGAGCAGTACTTC,CASSPQGITYEQYF
TRBJ2-7,NA,17,TRBD2,TRBV5-6,TGTGCCAGCAGCTTAGGACTAGCGATATCAGGGGTCTACGAGCAGTACTTC,CASSLGLAISGVYEQYF
TRBJ1-2,NA,12,NA,TRBV28,TGTGCCAGCAGTTTACCTGGCGGGGGCTACACCTTC,CASSLPGGGYTF
TRBJ1-1,NA,15,NA,TRBV5-6,TGTGCCAGCAGCACCGAGCTCCAGGGGAGCACTGAAGCTTTCTTT,CASSTELQGSTEAFF